Shown below are 13 T cell receptor beta chains from a single sample sequenced in a study of blood T cell repertoires in COVID-19. TCRdb's table, derived via immunoSEQ multiplex PCR, lists solely in-frame clones and lacks some. This table has some 170,000 clones, roughly nine tenths appearing once. The sample consisted of PBMCs or T cells enriched from blood (not recorded which). Receptors were obtained from a human donor with acute COVID-19. The donor label of this sample is uncertain.

This clone turned up a few times. The V call is TRBV2, the J call TRBJ1-3; D remains unclear. The CDR3 consists of 17 residues. Between the trimmed V and J ends, which lost 2 bases and 0 bases, there was a span of 14 bases. CDR1 is SNHLY and CDR2 is FYNNEI in the germline V gene. The CDR3 loop is CASSELIGGFSGNTIYF. The CDR3 DNA reads as TGTGCCAGCAGTGAACTCATTGGCGGCTTCTCTGGAAACACCATATATTTT. Full variable domain (outside the CDR3, taken from reference TRBV2 and TRBJ1-3): EPEVTQTPSHQVTQMGQEVILRCVPISNHLYFYWYRQILGQKVEFLVSFYNNEISEKSEIFDDQFSVERPDGSNFTLKIRSTKLEDSAMYFCASSELIGGFSGNTIYFGEGSWLTVV.

J is TRBJ1-1 and V is TRBV27; 7 bases line up with TRBD1. V was pared by 5 bases and J by 0 bases, with 6 bases of the junction left unmatched. CDR3 size: 15 residues. In germline, CDR1 is MNHEY, CDR2 SMNVEV (reference sequence). The CDR3 loop is CASSGSQGMNTEAFF. As DNA, the CDR3 is TGTGCCAGCAGTGGATCACAGGGGATGAACACTGAAGCTTTCTTT.

The chain is built from TRBV2 and TRBJ1-5; TRBD1 aligns across 7 bases. The junction had 7 bases not matched to a gene; V was cut back by 5 bases and J by 3 bases. The length of the CDR3 is 15 residues. Germline V gene data show CDR1 as SNHLY and CDR2 as FYNNEI. The CDR3 nucleotides are TGTGCCAGCAGTAAATACAGGGGAGTCAATCAGCCCCAGCATTTT. This translates into CASSKYRGVNQPQHF.

The rearrangement uses TRBV7-8 and TRBJ2-5, with TRBD2 as a possible D gene (6 bases). This CDR3 spans 15 amino acids. Deletions cut 5 bases from V and 2 bases from J, with 15 bases between. CDR1 and CDR2 (germline): SGHVS, FQNEAQ. DNA for the CDR3: TGTGCCAGCAGCCCCATGCGGGGACCTCAAGAGACCCAGTACTTC. Protein sequence: CASSPMRGPQETQYF.

This rearrangement joins TRBV5-1 to TRBJ1-1, with no clear D. CDR3 length equals 14 residues. V dropped 4 bases and J dropped 2 bases, with 12 bases sitting between them. Germline-derived CDR1 and CDR2 are SGHRS and YFSETQ. The CDR3 reads CASSPLSSNTEAFF. The CDR3 nucleotides are TGCGCCAGCAGCCCCTTGAGCTCAAACACTGAAGCTTTCTTT.

The chain is built from TRBV7-9 and TRBJ1-2; maybe TRBD1 (6 bases). The CDR3 extends over 14 amino acids. The V gene's germline CDR1 is SEHNR and CDR2 FQNEAQ (reference sequence). The V gene lost 1 base and the J gene lost 4 bases, with 10 bases spanning the gap. The chain's CDR3 is CASSLVGQSYGYTF. DNA for the CDR3: TGTGCCAGCAGCTTAGTTGGACAGAGCTATGGCTACACCTTC.

The V gene is TRBV5-1, the J gene TRBJ1-1, with D tentatively TRBD1 (6 bases). CDR1 SGHRS and CDR2 YFSETQ come from the germline V gene. This CDR3 has 15 amino acids. V lost 3 bases to trimming and J lost 6 bases, with 18 bases between them. CDR3 amino acids: CASSSTTGLRAEAFF. The CDR3 nucleotides are TGCGCCAGCAGCTCGACCACAGGGTTAAGGGCTGAAGCTTTCTTT.

The V and J genes are TRBV24-1 and TRBJ1-1; TRBD1 matches at 7 bases. The germline V gene encodes CDR1 KGHDR and CDR2 SFDVKD. The CDR3 spans 13 residues. The V gene end was trimmed by 8 bases and the J gene end by 7 bases; junction bases not matched to a gene: 9. The CDR3 DNA follows: TGTGCCACCACTGACAGGGATATGATTGAAGCTTTCTTT. As protein: CATTDRDMIEAFF.

The genes are TRBV27 and TRBJ1-6; no reliable D call. The V and J ends lost 9 bases and 11 bases respectively, with 5 bases between them. CDR3 length: 9 amino acids. Per germline, CDR1 MNHEY and CDR2 SMNVEV (reference sequence). CDR3 amino acids: CASGPPLHF. The CDR3, as DNA: TGTGCCAGTGGGCCACCCCTCCACTTT.

The chain uses TRBV6-5 and TRBJ1-1, with D perhaps TRBD1 (5 bases). V lost 6 bases to trimming and J lost 0 bases, with 11 bases between them. From germline, CDR1 is MNHEY and CDR2 SVGAGI. The CDR3 extends over 14 amino acids. The CDR3 sequence is CASSRETVNTEAFF. CDR3 in DNA: TGTGCCAGCAGCCGAGAGACAGTGAACACTGAAGCTTTCTTT.

The rearrangement joins TRBV25-1 to TRBJ2-1; TRBD2 agrees at 8 bases. The CDR3 has 16 amino acids. Germline assignment: CDR1 MGHDK and CDR2 SYGVNS. The V and J ends lost 10 bases and 6 bases, in that order; junction bases with no gene match: 17. CDR3 protein: CATSRDTRGGINEQFF. CDR3 bases: TGTGCCACGTCCCGGGACACCCGGGGGGGTATCAATGAGCAGTTCTTC.

The chain is built from TRBV7-2 and TRBJ1-2; 7 nucleotides line up with TRBD1. V lost 0 bases to trimming and J lost 4 bases; unmatched junction nucleotides: 5. The CDR3 covers 15 residues. CDR1 and CDR2 from the germline V gene are SGHTA and FQGNSA. DNA for the CDR3: TGTGCCAGCAGCTTAGCGACAGGGATCCTCTATGGCTACACCTTC. It is translated as CASSLATGILYGYTF.

The rearrangement links TRBV7-8 to TRBJ1-2; D is ambiguous. The V gene lost 7 bases and the J gene lost 3 bases, with 18 bases spanning the gap. Germline CDR1 is SGHVS and CDR2 is FQNEAQ. There are 15 residues in the CDR3. The CDR3 bases are TGTGCCAGCACCAAACCGCCAGTCCCCTACTATGGCTACACCTTC. It encodes CASTKPPVPYYGYTF.